These 32 T cell receptor beta chains were sequenced from one sample in a study of blood T cell repertoires in COVID-19. Some clones are missing from TCRdb's copy, which holds only in-frame ones; the method was immunoSEQ multiplex PCR. The sample holds about 290,000 clones, around nine tenths seen once. Sequences were obtained from peripheral blood. The receptor source for this set is a woman aged 30 to 39 with COVID-19, enrolled during active disease.

The chain employs TRBV2 and TRBJ2-3, with D possibly TRBD2 on 6 matching bases. Trimming cost V 6 bases and J 0 bases, with 7 bases left between them. This CDR3 is built from 13 residues. CDR1 is SNHLY, CDR2 FYNNEI, per germline. CDR3 DNA: TGTGCCAGCAGCGGGGGTAGCACAGATACGCAGTATTTT. Its protein is CASSGGSTDTQYF.

The gene calls are TRBV15 and TRBJ1-3; tentative D call: TRBD1 (5 bases). This CDR3 spans 17 amino acids. Germline V gene sequence: CDR1 LNHNV, CDR2 YYDKDF (reference sequence). Trimming took off 1 base at V and 0 bases at J, with 13 bases between the two ends. In nucleotides, the CDR3 is TGTGCCACCAGCAGAGTGGAAGACAGCCTCTCTGGAAACACCATATATTTT. It specifies CATSRVEDSLSGNTIYF.

The chain couples TRBV4-2 to TRBJ1-1; 7 positions agree with TRBD1. Germline CDR1 LGHNA, CDR2 YNFKEQ. V trimming: 3 bases; J trimming: 6 bases; junction bases outside the gene matches: 10. The CDR3 loop spans 15 amino acids. CDR3 sequence: CASSQGPTGYSEAFF. The CDR3 DNA follows: TGTGCCAGCAGCCAGGGACCGACAGGGTATTCTGAAGCTTTCTTT.

The rearrangement links TRBV5-1 to TRBJ2-2; 8 bases fit TRBD1. CDR3 length: 15 residues. Germline loops: CDR1 SGHRS, CDR2 YFSETQ. The ends lost 2 bases at V and 4 bases at J; junction bases unmatched: 4. The CDR3 bases are TGCGCCAGCAGCTTTGTGACAGGGGTCACCGGGGAGCTGTTTTTT. Its translation is CASSFVTGVTGELFF.

The rearrangement joins TRBV5-5 to TRBJ2-2; 9 bases align to TRBD1. Germline values: CDR1 SGHKS, CDR2 YYEKEE (reference sequence). J was trimmed by 7 bases and V by 3 bases; bases with no gene match: 7. The CDR3 spans 15 residues. CDR3 sequence reads: CASSSYRGRVGELFF. The CDR3 DNA reads TGTGCCAGCAGCTCATACAGGGGGCGGGTCGGGGAGCTGTTTTTT.

The chain combines TRBV5-1 with TRBJ2-4, with TRBD2 as a possible D gene (6 bases). Germline values: CDR1 SGHRS, CDR2 YFSETQ. Trimming removed 4 bases at V and 2 bases at J, with 10 bases between. The CDR3 sequence is 14 residues long. The CDR3 DNA is TGCGCCAGCAGCCCCGGGACTTCCAAAAACATTCAGTACTTC. Its protein product is CASSPGTSKNIQYF.

This clone was observed once. This chain joins TRBV18 and TRBJ1-1; 10 bases match TRBD1. The germline V gene has CDR1 KGHSH and CDR2 LQKENI. The CDR3 totals 14 residues. With 5 bases clipped from V and 8 bases from J, the junction kept 8 bases outside the gene matches. CDR3 in amino acids: CASSTRQGAGEAFF. The CDR3 region has the DNA TGTGCCAGCTCAACCCGACAGGGGGCGGGGGAAGCTTTCTTT.

This clone was recorded once. This chain uses TRBV2 with TRBJ2-1; 7 positions agree with TRBD1. CDR3 length equals 15 residues. With V trimmed by 7 bases and J by 5 bases, 11 bases remained unmatched. The germline V gene encodes CDR1 SNHLY and CDR2 FYNNEI. The CDR3 bases are TGTGCCAGCATAGGGGGACAGCCCATGAACAATGAGCAGTTCTTC. It is translated as CASIGGQPMNNEQFF.

The gene calls are TRBV5-1 and TRBJ2-5; possible D gene TRBD2, 7 bases. Germline-derived CDR1 and CDR2 are SGHRS and YFSETQ. The CDR3 sequence is 19 residues long. Trimming took 4 bases from V and 5 from J, leaving 30 bases between them. CDR3: CASSPGRGGPPGIGETQYF. CDR3 in DNA: TGCGCCAGCAGCCCGGGACGCGGGGGCCCTCCAGGAATAGGGGAGACCCAGTACTTC.

V and J are TRBV5-1 and TRBJ2-3; D ambiguous. The CDR3 is 12 residues long. Trimming took off 4 bases at V and 4 bases at J, with 7 bases between the two ends. Germline V lookup: CDR1 SGHRS, CDR2 YFSETQ. CDR3 sequence: CASSPQSDTQYF. The CDR3, as DNA: TGCGCCAGCAGCCCGCAGTCAGATACGCAGTATTTT.

The chain has TRBV13 and TRBJ1-2; 7 bases align to TRBD1. Germline values: CDR1 PRHDT, CDR2 FYEKMQ (reference sequence). V lost 3 bases to trimming and J lost 0 bases; unmatched junction nucleotides: 1. The CDR3 totals 14 residues. The CDR3 reads CASSFDRANYGYTF. Here the CDR3 DNA reads TGTGCCAGCAGCTTCGACAGGGCTAACTATGGCTACACCTTC.

The chain recombines TRBV5-4 with TRBJ1-3, with 8 bases fitting TRBD1. Germline CDR1 is SGHNT and CDR2 is YYREEE (reference sequence). The CDR3 is 18 residues long. V shed 1 base and J 0 bases; nucleotides not matched to a gene: 9. The CDR3 here is CASSLRPGGAFSGNTIYF. In DNA form, the CDR3 reads TGTGCCAGCAGCTTGCGGCCAGGGGGCGCTTTCTCTGGAAACACCATATATTTT.

The chain recombines TRBV5-4 with TRBJ2-5; TRBD2 is a possible D gene (6 bases). From germline, CDR1 is SGHNT and CDR2 YYREEE (reference sequence). The CDR3 totals 14 residues. V lost 1 base, J lost 2 bases, and 9 bases lay in between. CDR3 nucleotides: TGTGCCAGCAGCTTGTTGGGGACTCAAGAGACCCAGTACTTC. Translation: CASSLLGTQETQYF.

The J gene is TRBJ1-2, the V gene TRBV27; no clear D gene. Germline values: CDR1 MNHEY, CDR2 SMNVEV (reference sequence). The CDR3 contains 15 residues. The germline V and J ends were trimmed by 2 bases and 4 bases, with 14 bases remaining between them. The CDR3 bases are TGTGCCAGCAGTTTAGGAGACGGGATTCCCTATGGCTACACCTTC. It translates to CASSLGDGIPYGYTF.

The J gene is TRBJ1-5, the V gene TRBV6-5, with D perhaps matching TRBD1 (6 bases). CDR3 size: 14 residues. V was pared by 6 bases and J by 3 bases, with 12 bases between. Germline V gene data show CDR1 as MNHEY and CDR2 as SVGAGI. CDR3 bases: TGTGCCAGCAGCTTAGGACAGCTCAATCAGCCCCAGCATTTT. It codes for CASSLGQLNQPQHF.

This clone was recorded a few times. CDR3 in amino acids: CASSWVTSSGEQYF. DNA for the CDR3: TGTGCCAGCAGCTGGGTTACTAGCTCGGGGGAGCAGTACTTC. The chain is built from TRBV11-2 and TRBJ2-7; tentatively, D is TRBD2 (6 bases). Germline CDR1 SGHAT, CDR2 FQNNGV. CDR3 length: 14 amino acids. V lost 4 bases and J lost 7, with 17 bases in between.

The CDR3 DNA sequence: TGTGCCAGCAGCGCTAATCGGGGACAGCCCCAGCATTTT. Translated: CASSANRGQPQHF. The chain joins TRBV7-6 to TRBJ1-5, with D unresolved. CDR1 is SGHVS and CDR2 is FNYEAQ in the germline V gene. V was pared by 5 bases and J by 7 bases, with 12 bases between. CDR3 length: 13 amino acids.

V is TRBV2 and J is TRBJ2-7; the match to TRBD2 covers 8 bases. The junction had 6 bases not matched to a gene; V was cut back by 7 bases and J by 4 bases. The CDR3 runs 13 residues. Germline V CDR1 and CDR2: SNHLY, FYNNEI. CDR3 nucleotide sequence: TGTGCCAGCAACCCCGGGAGGGGGTACGAGCAGTACTTC. Its protein product is CASNPGRGYEQYF.

This clone was observed a single time. The V call is TRBV2, the J call TRBJ2-3; no clear D. Germline loops: CDR1 SNHLY, CDR2 FYNNEI. V dropped 3 bases and J dropped 2 bases, with 9 bases sitting between them. There are 14 residues in the CDR3. CDR3 sequence: CASSDGAVTDTQYF. The CDR3, as DNA: TGTGCCAGCAGTGACGGAGCAGTCACAGATACGCAGTATTTT.

The chain combines TRBV6-1 with TRBJ1-1; D unclear. The CDR3 length is 15 residues. Trimming took off 1 base at V and 5 bases at J, with 14 bases between the two ends. Germline V lookup: CDR1 MNHNS, CDR2 SASEGT. CDR3 protein: CASSEGRLPRTEAFF. DNA of the CDR3: TGTGCCAGCAGTGAAGGACGACTACCACGGACTGAAGCTTTCTTT.

J is TRBJ2-5 and V is TRBV5-5; 8 positions agree with TRBD2. The V segment lost 1 base and the J segment 5 bases; nucleotides outside the gene matches: 7. The length of the CDR3 is 15 residues. Germline CDR1 is SGHKS and CDR2 is YYEKEE (reference sequence). CDR3 region: CASSLSAGGGETQYF. The CDR3 nucleotides are TGTGCCAGCAGCTTGTCTGCGGGGGGCGGGGAGACCCAGTACTTC.

The rearrangement uses TRBV6-5 and TRBJ1-1; 7 positions match TRBD1. CDR1 MNHEY and CDR2 SVGAGI come from the germline V gene. This CDR3 is 15 amino acids long. The V segment lost 6 bases and the J segment 3 bases; nucleotides outside the gene matches: 10. The CDR3 nucleotides are TGTGCCAGCAGGCAGCACCTACAGGGGTACACTGAAGCTTTCTTT. As protein: CASRQHLQGYTEAFF.

This clone occurred a few times. This chain connects TRBV10-2 to TRBJ2-7, with D uncertain. Germline CDR1 and CDR2: WSHSY and SAAADI. V lost 5 bases, J lost 4 bases, and 12 bases lay in between. CDR3 size: 13 residues. CDR3 nucleotide sequence: TGCGCCAGCAGTCCTTCATTTCGGTACGAGCAGTACTTC. Translation: CASSPSFRYEQYF.

The chain has TRBV11-2 and TRBJ2-2; 12 positions match TRBD1. The V gene end was trimmed by 5 bases and the J gene end by 6 bases; junction bases not matched to a gene: 7. From germline, CDR1 is SGHAT and CDR2 FQNNGV. The CDR3 extends over 16 amino acids. For the CDR3, the DNA is TGTGCCAGCAGCGACCTCGGGACAGGGGGCTCCGGGGAGCTGTTTTTT. Amino acids: CASSDLGTGGSGELFF.

The chain recombines TRBV2 with TRBJ2-5; 8 nucleotides line up with TRBD2. This CDR3 spans 15 amino acids. Germline V gene sequence: CDR1 SNHLY, CDR2 FYNNEI. J was trimmed by 5 bases and V by 8 bases; bases with no gene match: 13. The CDR3: CASVEERGHGETQYF. Here the CDR3 DNA reads TGTGCCAGCGTGGAGGAGCGGGGGCACGGGGAGACCCAGTACTTC.

This rearrangement joins TRBV19 to TRBJ1-5; 8 nucleotides agree with TRBD1. V lost 5 bases to trimming and J lost 7 bases; unmatched junction nucleotides: 4. The CDR3 is 13 residues long. The germline V gene encodes CDR1 LNHDA and CDR2 SQIVND (reference sequence). The CDR3 loop is CASSDTGGQPQHF. The CDR3 DNA follows: TGTGCCAGTAGTGACACAGGGGGACAGCCCCAGCATTTT.

This chain joins TRBV19 and TRBJ1-2, with 9 bases aligning to TRBD1. This CDR3 spans 11 amino acids. CDR1 and CDR2 (germline): LNHDA, SQIVND (reference sequence). J lost 6 bases, V lost 8 bases, and 1 base had no gene match. The CDR3 DNA is TGTGCCAGTCGACAGGGGGATGGCTACACCTTC. It encodes CASRQGDGYTF.

This clone has only one observation. Germline and junction disagree at one end, which may indicate a read error. The rearrangement uses TRBV7-9 and TRBJ1-6; no definite D call. Germline CDR1 and CDR2: SEHNR and FQNEAQ (reference sequence). This CDR3 has 12 residues. The CDR3 sequence: CASSSNNSPLHF. Written as DNA, the CDR3 is TGTGCCAGCAGCTCCAATAATTCACCCCTCCACTTT.

The chain recombines TRBV5-1 with TRBJ2-7; TRBD1 matches 10 bases. CDR3 length: 16 amino acids. Germline loops: CDR1 SGHRS, CDR2 YFSETQ. V lost 0 bases to trimming and J lost 4 bases; unmatched junction nucleotides: 7. This chain's CDR3 is CASSLVTGQGGYEQYF. The CDR3 coding sequence is TGCGCCAGCAGCTTGGTAACTGGACAGGGGGGGTACGAGCAGTACTTC.

Turning to this clone: Other DNA sequences in this sample translate to the same CDR3. The V call is TRBV12-3 or TRBV12-4, the J call TRBJ1-2; D is perhaps TRBD1 (6 bases). There are 13 residues in the CDR3. Trimming shortened V by 6 bases and J by 2 bases, and 10 bases separated the two germline ends. CDR3 sequence: CASSLTGNYGYTF. For the CDR3, the DNA is TGTGCCAGCAGCCTGACAGGAAACTATGGCTACACCTTC.

J is TRBJ1-1 and V is TRBV7-9, with no clear D. V was clipped by 3 bases and J by 6 bases, with 14 bases between them. Germline-derived CDR1 and CDR2 are SEHNR and FQNEAQ (reference sequence). The CDR3 runs 14 residues. Here the CDR3 reads CASSFFSLTSEAFF. In DNA form, the CDR3 reads TGTGCCAGCAGCTTCTTTTCGTTGACTTCTGAAGCTTTCTTT.

The gene calls are TRBV11-2 and TRBJ2-1; 10 nucleotides align to TRBD2. Germline V gives CDR1 SGHAT, CDR2 FQNNGV. Unmatched junction bases numbered 5, after V lost 6 bases and J lost 0 bases. The CDR3 runs to 16 residues. The CDR3 region is CASRELAGSSYNEQFF. CDR3 coding DNA: TGTGCCAGCAGAGAACTAGCGGGGAGCTCCTACAATGAGCAGTTCTTC.